This T cell receptor beta chain appears in the sequencing data of a study of blood T cell repertoires in COVID-19. Study background: From the United States, Italy and Spain came samples of acute and convalescent COVID-19. The analysed material was cDNA or gDNA that came from T cells, B-cell-depleted T cells, or PBMCs.

The trim removed 6 bases at V and 5 bases at J, leaving 11 bases unmatched. The CDR3 is 17 amino acids. CDR1 and CDR2 (germline): KGHSH, LQKENI. Some clones are missing from TCRdb's copy, which holds only in-frame ones; the method was immunoSEQ multiplex PCR. There are approximately 210,000 clones in the sample; approximately 84% occur only once, and 1.9% lies in the top ten. This sequence originates from a man aged 40-50 years with active or convalescent COVID-19. The rearrangement uses TRBV18 and TRBJ2-1; 12 positions agree with TRBD1. Sequencing was performed on peripheral blood. The CDR3 reads CASSRQQGQGAHNEQFF. The CDR3 nucleotides are TGTGCCAGCTCCCGACAACAGGGACAGGGGGCCCACAATGAGCAGTTCTTC.